What follows is one T cell receptor beta chain and its context. What it recognizes is unknown. The data belong to a study of STAT5B mutations in CD4+ large granular lymphocyte leukemia. Study-wide points: Patient CD4-sorted repertoires looked more clonal than healthy CD4+ repertoires, even without putative leukemic clones. Higher CD4+ than CD8+ T-LGLL clonality might reflect small sample size.

Per the original methods: Productive clonotypes were detectable down to 2.59 x 10-5 frequency. Repertoires were generated with immunoSEQ multiplex PCR, while TCRdb's copy carries only in-frame clones and drops some. V and J calls and clone size are those listed in that table; D and trimming were worked out from the DNA. The table has under 35,000 clones, about 71% seen once; the top ten hold approximately 0.49%. The sequence came from a human donor in good health. The sample comprised CD4+ T cells from blood buffy coats.

The CDR3 is CASRPQVFGEEFF. The CDR3 nucleotides are TGTGCCAGCAGGCCACAAGTATTCGGCGAGGAGTTCTTC. The V and J genes are TRBV9 and TRBJ2-1, with D hard to call. The germline V gene encodes CDR1 SGDLS and CDR2 YYNGEE. The CDR3 has 13 amino acids. V was cut by 5 bases and J by 14 bases, with 20 bases left in between.